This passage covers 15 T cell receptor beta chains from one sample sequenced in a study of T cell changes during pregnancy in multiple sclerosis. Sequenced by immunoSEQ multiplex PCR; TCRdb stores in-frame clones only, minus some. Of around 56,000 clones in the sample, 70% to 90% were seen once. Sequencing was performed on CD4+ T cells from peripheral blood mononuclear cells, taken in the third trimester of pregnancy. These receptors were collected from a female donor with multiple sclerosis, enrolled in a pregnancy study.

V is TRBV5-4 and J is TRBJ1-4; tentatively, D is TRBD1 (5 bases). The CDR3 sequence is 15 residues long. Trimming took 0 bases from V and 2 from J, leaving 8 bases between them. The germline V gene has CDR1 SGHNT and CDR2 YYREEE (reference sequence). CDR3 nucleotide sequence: TGTGCCAGCAGCTTGGACAAGGGGACTAATGAAAAACTGTTTTTT. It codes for CASSLDKGTNEKLFF.

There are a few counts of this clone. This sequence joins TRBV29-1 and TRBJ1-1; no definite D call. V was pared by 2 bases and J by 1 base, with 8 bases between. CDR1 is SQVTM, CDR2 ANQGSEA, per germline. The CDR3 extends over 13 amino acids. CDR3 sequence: CSVEQQSNTEAFF. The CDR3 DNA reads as TGCAGCGTTGAACAACAGTCGAACACTGAAGCTTTCTTT.

This CDR3 is CASSSGLATTGELFF. DNA of the CDR3: TGTGCCAGCAGCTCAGGACTAGCGACCACCGGGGAGCTGTTTTTT. The chain is built from TRBV7-3 and TRBJ2-2; TRBD2 matches 9 bases. The CDR3 runs to 15 residues. V lost 4 bases and J lost 4; bases outside the gene matches: 4. The germline V gene has CDR1 SGHTA and CDR2 FQGTGA. Using reference TRBV7-3 and TRBJ2-2 for the parts outside the CDR3, the full variable domain is GAGVSQTPSNKVTEKGKYVELRCDPISGHTALYWYRQSLGQGPEFLIYFQGTGAADDSGLPNDRFFAVRPEGSVSTLKIQRTERGDSAVYLCASSSGLATTGELFFGEGSRLTVL.

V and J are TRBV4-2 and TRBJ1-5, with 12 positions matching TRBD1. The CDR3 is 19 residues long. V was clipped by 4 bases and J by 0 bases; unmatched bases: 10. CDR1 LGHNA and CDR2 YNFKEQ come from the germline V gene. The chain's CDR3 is CASSRTGTGGAYSNQPQHF. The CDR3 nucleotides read TGTGCCAGCAGCCGAACCGGGACAGGGGGCGCCTATAGCAATCAGCCCCAGCATTTT.

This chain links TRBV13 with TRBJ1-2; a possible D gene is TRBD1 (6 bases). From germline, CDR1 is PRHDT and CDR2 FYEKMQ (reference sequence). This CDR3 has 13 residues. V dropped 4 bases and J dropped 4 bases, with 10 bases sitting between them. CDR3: CASSSWTAYGYTF. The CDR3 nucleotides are TGTGCCAGCAGCTCGTGGACAGCCTATGGCTACACCTTC.

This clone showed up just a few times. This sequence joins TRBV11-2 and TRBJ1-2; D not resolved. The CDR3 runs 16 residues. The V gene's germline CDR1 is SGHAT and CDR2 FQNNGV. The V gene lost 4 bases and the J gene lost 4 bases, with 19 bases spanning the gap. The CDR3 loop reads CASSYPLGKGSYGYTF. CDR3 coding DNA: TGTGCCAGCAGCTACCCATTAGGCAAAGGGAGCTATGGCTACACCTTC.

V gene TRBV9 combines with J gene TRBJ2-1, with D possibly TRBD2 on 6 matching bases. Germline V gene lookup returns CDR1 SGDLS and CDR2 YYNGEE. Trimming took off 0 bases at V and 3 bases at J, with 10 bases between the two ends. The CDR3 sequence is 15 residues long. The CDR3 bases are TGTGCCAGCAGCGTAGCTCCGGGAGACTACAATGAGCAGTTCTTC. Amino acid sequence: CASSVAPGDYNEQFF.

The CDR3 sequence is CASSPFRAGYGYTF. Written as DNA, the CDR3 is TGTGCCAGCAGTCCTTTCAGGGCTGGGTATGGCTACACCTTC. The V call is TRBV28, the J call TRBJ1-2; D is possibly TRBD1 (5 bases). V lost 5 bases, J lost 5 bases, and 15 bases lay in between. Germline CDR1 and CDR2: MDHEN and SYDVKM. The CDR3 runs 14 residues.

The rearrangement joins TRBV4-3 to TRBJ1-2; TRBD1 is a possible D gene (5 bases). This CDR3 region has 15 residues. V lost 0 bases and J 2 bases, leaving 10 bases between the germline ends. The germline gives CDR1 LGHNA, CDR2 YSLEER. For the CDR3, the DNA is TGCGCCAGCAGCCAAGACGCGGGGGAGAACTATGGCTACACCTTC. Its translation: CASSQDAGENYGYTF.

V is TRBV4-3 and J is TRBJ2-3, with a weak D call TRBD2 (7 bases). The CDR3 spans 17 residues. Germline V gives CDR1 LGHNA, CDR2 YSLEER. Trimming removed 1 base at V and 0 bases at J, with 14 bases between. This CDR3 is CASSQVLGGRSTDTQYF. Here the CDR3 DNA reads TGCGCCAGCAGCCAAGTCTTGGGGGGGCGGAGCACAGATACGCAGTATTTT.

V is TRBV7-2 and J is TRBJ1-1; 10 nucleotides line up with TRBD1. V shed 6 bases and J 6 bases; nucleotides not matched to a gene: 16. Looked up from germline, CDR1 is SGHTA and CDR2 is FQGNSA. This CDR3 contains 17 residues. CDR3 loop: CASRPGQGLGSSSEAFF. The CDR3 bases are TGTGCCAGCAGACCGGGACAGGGGTTGGGTTCTTCGTCTGAAGCTTTCTTT.

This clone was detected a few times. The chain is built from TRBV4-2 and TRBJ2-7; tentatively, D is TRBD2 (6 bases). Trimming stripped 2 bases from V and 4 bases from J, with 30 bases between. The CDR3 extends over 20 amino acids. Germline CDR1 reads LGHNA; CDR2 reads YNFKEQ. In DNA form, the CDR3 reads TGTGCCAGCAGCCAACCAACCCCTAACGGCGGACACACCCGGGGGTACGAGCAGTACTTC. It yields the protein CASSQPTPNGGHTRGYEQYF.

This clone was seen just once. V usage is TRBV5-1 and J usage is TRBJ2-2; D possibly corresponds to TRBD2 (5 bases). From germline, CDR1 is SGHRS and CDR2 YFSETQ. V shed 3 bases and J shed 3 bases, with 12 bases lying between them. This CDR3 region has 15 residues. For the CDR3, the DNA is TGCGCCAGCAGCTATCGTGAGGGCGACACCGGGGAGCTGTTTTTT. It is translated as CASSYREGDTGELFF.

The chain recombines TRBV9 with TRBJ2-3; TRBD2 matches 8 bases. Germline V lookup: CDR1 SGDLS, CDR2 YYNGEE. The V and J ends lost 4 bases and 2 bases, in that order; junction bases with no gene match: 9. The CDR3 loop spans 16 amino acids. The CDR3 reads CASSPHAGGATDTQYF. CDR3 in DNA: TGTGCCAGCAGCCCCCACGCGGGGGGTGCCACAGATACGCAGTATTTT.

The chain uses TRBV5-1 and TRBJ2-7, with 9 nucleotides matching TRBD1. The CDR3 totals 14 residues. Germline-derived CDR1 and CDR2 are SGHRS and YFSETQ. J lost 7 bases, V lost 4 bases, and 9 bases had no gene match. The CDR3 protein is CASSTIQGAGEQYF. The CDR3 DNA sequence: TGCGCCAGCAGCACGATACAGGGGGCCGGGGAGCAGTACTTC.